The rows below give T cell receptor beta chains drawn from one sample of a study of blood T cell repertoires in COVID-19. Sequencing used immunoSEQ multiplex PCR; TCRdb keeps in-frame clones, though not all of them. The data hold some 310,000 clones, with around nine tenths observed a single time. Material: PBMCs or T cells enriched from blood (not recorded which). The receptors were sampled from a woman under 40 who had recovered from COVID-19. Both conserved end residues are part of each CDR3. Rows give clone size only sometimes, using once, few, many, or a class for an expanded clone.

V gene,clone size,J gene,CDR3 protein
TRBV18,.,TRBJ2-1,CASSPTLAGVANEQFF
TRBV27,.,TRBJ1-1,CASSFRQDSLGEAFF
TRBV3-1/TRBV3-2,.,TRBJ2-1,CASSYQGVDEQFF
TRBV18,.,TRBJ2-7,CASSPQGGEEQYF
TRBV4-2,.,TRBJ1-2,CASSQDSRGYEANYGYTF
TRBV18,.,TRBJ2-1,CASSPVSYNEQFF
TRBV7-9,.,TRBJ2-7,CASSASGGREQYF
TRBV4-1,.,TRBJ2-5,CASSQDRVGGGGETQYF
TRBV21-1,.,TRBJ1-6,CASSKVEGTGPYNSPLHF
TRBV7-9,.,TRBJ2-1,CASSSAPGQFF
TRBV7-2,.,TRBJ2-4,CASSPNRGAKNIQYF
TRBV19,.,TRBJ1-6,CASSARQGRWNSPLHF
TRBV7-9,.,TRBJ2-7,CASSLERGYYEQYF
TRBV2,.,TRBJ2-1,CASSAWTGYNEQFF
TRBV29-1,few,TRBJ2-2,CSVGKREDTGELFF
TRBV5-6,.,TRBJ2-2,CASSLVNTGNTGELFF
TRBV11-2,.,TRBJ1-1,CASSLNRYTEAFF
TRBV6-5,.,TRBJ1-2,CASSYYTGGGYGYTF
TRBV27,.,TRBJ1-1,CASMNQPRRSLRGNTEAFF
TRBV4-1,.,TRBJ2-3,CASSQKAIKTLAITLVDTQYF
TRBV5-4,few,TRBJ1-1,CASSFPMTGNTEAFF
TRBV11-2,.,TRBJ2-5,CASRSRGETQYF
TRBV2,.,TRBJ1-4,CASSYRTELFF
TRBV3-1/TRBV3-2,.,TRBJ2-7,CASSHNRVYEQYF
TRBV6-5,.,TRBJ1-6,CASSYPGQGNSPLHF
TRBV19,.,TRBJ1-1,CASEDLPNTEAFF
TRBV19,.,TRBJ2-1,CASTRLAGYNEQFF
TRBV4-2,.,TRBJ2-2,CASSHDRGKNTGELFF
TRBV28,.,TRBJ2-7,CASSLGLAGQYF
TRBV4-3,.,TRBJ2-3,CASSPYFVSGRPDTQYF
TRBV18,.,TRBJ2-3,CASSPSQSSTDTQYF
TRBV18,.,TRBJ1-3,CASSPSGSFSGNTIYF
TRBV29-1,.,TRBJ2-1,CSVLGGLGDNEQFF
TRBV4-2,.,TRBJ2-3,CASSRTVIFSGSSRTDTQYF
TRBV2,.,TRBJ1-2,CASSPSGDGYTF
TRBV6-5,.,TRBJ1-2,CASRQGFGYAF
TRBV7-2,once,TRBJ2-3,CASSRTSGSRADTQYF
TRBV28,.,TRBJ1-2,CATNPTLQGLGYTF
TRBV4-3,.,TRBJ2-3,CASSLDRGRFDTQYF
TRBV23-1,.,TRBJ1-4,CASSHLKDRKGEKLFF
TRBV2,.,TRBJ2-5,CASSDMGTGNQETQYF
TRBV4-3,.,TRBJ2-7,CASSQRGQAEQYF
TRBV14,.,TRBJ1-6,CASSQVAGDLHF
TRBV6-4,.,TRBJ1-5,CASRTGGQPQHF